The rows below give T cell receptor beta chains drawn from one sample of a study of tumor-infiltrating lymphocytes in primary liver carcinoma. TCRdb itself ran the multiplex PCR reads through MiXCR, one entry per CDR3 protein. The sample has about 84,000 distinct CDR3 sequences; approximately 77% are singletons. The sample consisted of liver tumor tissue from sampling region 1. These receptors all stem from a man aged 40-55 years with primary liver carcinoma and hepatitis B virus infection. The CDR3 runs from the conserved cysteine through the conserved F or W. The D gene is left open where the match is weak. Size is omitted from some rows. Given values are once, few, many or a class for expanded clones.

size | D | J | V | DNA | CDR3
NA | NA | TRBJ2-5 | TRBV5-1 | TGCGCCAACAGCTTGGGACAAGAGTCCCAGTACTTC | CANSLGQESQYF
NA | TRBD1 | TRBJ2-1 | TRBV11-2 | TGTGCCTGCGGGTTGGACAGGTCCTACAATGAACAGTTCTTC | CACGLDRSYNEQFF
few | NA | TRBJ2-7 | TRBV5-5 | TGTACCAGCAGCTTCAGGGTCGGGGGACAGAGCTCCTACGAACAGTACTTC | CTSSFRVGGQSSYEQYF
NA | NA | TRBJ2-1 | TRBV28 | TGTGTCAGCAGTTTGGTAGGCTTTCGGGCCTTTGGCAGGAAGTTCTTC | CVSSLVGFRAFGRKFF
NA | TRBD2 | TRBJ2-3 | TRBV7-8 | TGTGCGTCAGGGACTAACCTCACAGATACGCAGTATTTT | CASGTNLTDTQYF
NA | TRBD2 | TRBJ2-3 | TRBV11-2 | TGTGCCAGCAACCCCCCGACTAGCGGCAGCACAGATAGGCAGTATTTC | CASNPPTSGSTDRQYF
NA | NA | TRBJ1-6 | TRBV25-1 | TGTGCTAGCAGTTCTCTCCCGAATTCACTCCTCCACTTT | CASSSLPNSLLHF
NA | TRBD2 | TRBJ2-2 | TRBV10-3 | TGTGCCATCAGTGAGTCACCTAGCGGGAGCGCCGGGGAGCTATTTTTT | CAISESPSGSAGELFF
many | NA | TRBJ2-4 | TRBV12-3/TRBV12-4 | TGTGCCAGCAGTTTACAAGGGGGGGGGGACATTCAGTACTTC | CASSLQGGGDIQYF
NA | TRBD2 | TRBJ2-3 | TRBV29-1 | TGCATCGTTGTAAATATCGGGACTAACACAGATACCCAGTATTTT | CIVVNIGTNTDTQYF
many | NA | TRBJ2-2 | TRBV12-3/TRBV12-4 | TGTGCCAGCAGTTTACAGGGAGGCACCGGGGAGCTGTTTTTT | CASSLQGGTGELFF
NA | NA | TRBJ1-2 | TRBV29-1 | TGCAGCGTTGACAGCAGTGGCTATGGCTACACCTTC | CSVDSSGYGYTF
few | TRBD2 | TRBJ2-3 | TRBV20-1 | TGCAGTGCCCCTCTGGCGGGAGGTTCAGATACGCAGTATTTT | CSAPLAGGSDTQYF